This TCR beta chain originates from a study of T cell responses to AZD1222 COVID-19 vaccine. As for the study in general: Pooling was applied to second doses at about 4 or about 12 weeks. Whole-study findings and limits: In all cases, repertoires were sampled only after the peak T cell response. Donors skewed white British and female; clonal diversity was possibly underestimated.

Concerning this clone itself: Its antigen is still unknown.

Sequencing used immunoSEQ multiplex PCR; TCRdb keeps in-frame clones, though not all of them. The top ten clones hold 3% to 3.5% of a sample with 150,000 to 170,000 clones, 88% of them seen once. The receptor was isolated from an adult in good health. Sequencing used peripheral blood, obtained on day 0 of AZD1222 vaccination.

CDR3 bases: TGTGCCAGCAGCCCGGGACTTTTATTATCCTACGAGCAGTACTTC. Translating gives CASSPGLLLSYEQYF. This chain connects TRBV7-6 to TRBJ2-7; possibly TRBD2 for D (6 bases). Germline CDR1 SGHVS, CDR2 FNYEAQ. The CDR3 is 15 amino acids. V lost 5 bases, J lost 1 base, and 15 bases lay in between.